This record concerns one T cell receptor beta chain sequence. The germline V gene encodes CDR1 SGHKS and CDR2 YYEKEE (reference sequence). V shed 4 bases and J 3 bases; nucleotides not matched to a gene: 12. This CDR3 comprises 16 residues. These data come from a study of Ad26.COV2.S vaccination and SARS-CoV-2 variants. Libraries were prepared by immunoSEQ multiplex PCR; TCRdb keeps only in-frame clonotypes and omits some of them. The profile covers about 180,000 clones, with 87% appearing a single time and less than 6% taken by the ten largest. This material consisted of peripheral blood, taken after recovery from COVID-19. The TCR comes from a human donor who had recovered from COVID-19. The chain employs TRBV5-5 and TRBJ1-2; TRBD1 matches 7 bases. CDR3 protein: CASSMGDRAKDYGYTF. The CDR3 nucleotides are TGTGCCAGCAGCATGGGCGACAGGGCAAAGGACTATGGCTACACCTTC.